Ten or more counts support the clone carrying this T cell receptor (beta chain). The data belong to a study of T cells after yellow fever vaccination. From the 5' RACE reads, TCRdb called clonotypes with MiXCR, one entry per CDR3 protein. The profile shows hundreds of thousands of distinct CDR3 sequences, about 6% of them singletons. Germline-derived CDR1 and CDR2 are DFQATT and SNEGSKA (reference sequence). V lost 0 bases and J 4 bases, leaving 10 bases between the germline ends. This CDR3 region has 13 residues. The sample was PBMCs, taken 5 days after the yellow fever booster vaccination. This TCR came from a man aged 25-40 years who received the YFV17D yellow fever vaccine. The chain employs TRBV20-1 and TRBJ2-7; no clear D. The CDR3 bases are TGCAGTGCTAGAGATCCTGTAGTTTACGAGCAGTACTTC. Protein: CSARDPVVYEQYF.